Listed below are T cell receptor gamma chains from one sample, sequenced in a study of human gamma delta and Vdelta1 T cells. TCRdb re-processed the PCR reads via CATT. The data show 7,500 to 10,000 gamma-chain clones, with around 50% seen just once and about 2.4% held by the top ten. Their target antigens are unknown. Sequencing input: Vdelta1 gamma-delta T cells from blood grown in culture (DOT cells). All receptors derive from a human donor in good health. The CDR3 runs from the conserved cysteine through the conserved F or W. Part of the rows lack a size; the others show once, few, many or a class for expanded clones.

J: TRGJ1/TRGJ2
size: .
V: TRGV9
DNA: TGTGCCTTGTGGGAGGTGTACAAGAAACTCTTT
CDR3: CALWEVYKKLF

J: TRGJ1/TRGJ2
size: .
V: TRGV8
DNA: TGTGCCACCTGGGATAACCAGAATTATTATAAGAAACTCTTT
CDR3: CATWDNQNYYKKLF

J: TRGJ1/TRGJ2
size: .
V: TRGV3
DNA: TGTGCCACCTGGGACAGACCTCCTTATTATAAGAAACTCTTT
CDR3: CATWDRPPYYKKLF

J: TRGJ1/TRGJ2
size: .
V: TRGV3
DNA: TGTGCCACCTGGGACAATGAGCCGCCACTCTTT
CDR3: CATWDNEPPLF

J: TRGJP1
size: .
V: TRGV10
DNA: TGTGCTGCGTGGGCCCACACTGGTTGGTTCAAGATATTT
CDR3: CAAWAHTGWFKIF

J: TRGJ1/TRGJ2
size: .
V: TRGV3
DNA: TGTGCCACCTGGGACAGGCCCTGGAATTATTATAAGAAACTCTTT
CDR3: CATWDRPWNYYKKLF

J: TRGJP2
size: .
V: TRGV10
DNA: TGTGCTGCGTGGGATTGGGATTGGATCAAGACGTTT
CDR3: CAAWDWDWIKTF

J: TRGJP
size: .
V: TRGV9
DNA: TGTGCCTTGTGGGAGGGAGGCTTTTGGTTGGGCAAAAAAATCAAGGTATTT
CDR3: CALWEGGFWLGKKIKVF

J: TRGJ1/TRGJ2
size: .
V: TRGV9
DNA: TGTGCCTTGTGGGAGGTGCCCCTCTGTCATAAGAAACTCTTT
CDR3: CALWEVPLCHKKLF

J: TRGJ1/TRGJ2
size: .
V: TRGV3
DNA: TGTGCCACCTGGGACAGGCGCTTGAATTATTATAAGAAACTCTTT
CDR3: CATWDRRLNYYKKLF

J: TRGJ1/TRGJ2
size: few
V: TRGV8
DNA: TGTGCCACCTGGGATAGGGTTTATAAGAAACTCTTT
CDR3: CATWDRVYKKLF

J: TRGJP2
size: .
V: TRGV3
DNA: TGTGCCACCTGGGCCTATAGTAGTGATTGGATCAAGACGTTT
CDR3: CATWAYSSDWIKTF

J: TRGJ1/TRGJ2
size: few
V: TRGV5
DNA: TGTGCCACCTGGGACAGGCAATCTTATAAGAAACTCTTT
CDR3: CATWDRQSYKKLF

J: TRGJ1/TRGJ2
size: .
V: TRGV4
DNA: TGTGCCACCTGGGACTACCGGGTATTGTATAAGAAACTCTTT
CDR3: CATWDYRVLYKKLF

J: TRGJ1/TRGJ2
size: few
V: TRGV8
DNA: TGTGCCACCTGGGATTTTGATTATAAGAAACTCTTT
CDR3: CATWDFDYKKLF

J: TRGJ1/TRGJ2
size: .
V: TRGV9
DNA: TGTGCCTTGTGGGAGGCACCGGCCCTTAAGAAACTCTTT
CDR3: CALWEAPALKKLF

J: TRGJP2
size: .
V: TRGV8
DNA: TGTGCCACCTGGGCTCCGACGGTAAGTAGTGATTGGATCAAGACGTTT
CDR3: CATWAPTVSSDWIKTF

J: TRGJ1/TRGJ2
size: .
V: TRGV9
DNA: TGTGCCTTGTGGGAGGTGCAATCGTATAAGAAACTCTTT
CDR3: CALWEVQSYKKLF

J: TRGJ1/TRGJ2
size: few
V: TRGV4
DNA: TGTGCCACCTGGGATCCATATTATAAGAAACTCTTT
CDR3: CATWDPYYKKLF

J: TRGJ1/TRGJ2
size: .
V: TRGV3
DNA: TGTGCCACCTGGGACCCGTATCAATGTTATAAGAAACTCTTT
CDR3: CATWDPYQCYKKLF

J: TRGJ1/TRGJ2
size: .
V: TRGV2
DNA: TGTGCCACCTGGGACGGACCGGGTTATAAGAACCTCTTT
CDR3: CATWDGPGYKNLF

J: TRGJ1/TRGJ2
size: .
V: TRGV9
DNA: TGTGCCTTGTGGGATGCGACAGATTATTATAAGAAACTCTTT
CDR3: CALWDATDYYKKLF

J: TRGJ1/TRGJ2
size: few
V: TRGV2
DNA: TGTGCCACCTGGGACGGGCGAGGAAAACTCTTT
CDR3: CATWDGRGKLF

J: TRGJ1/TRGJ2
size: .
V: TRGV5
DNA: TGTGCCACCTGGGACGCTTCGTATTATAAGAAACTCTTT
CDR3: CATWDASYYKKLF

J: TRGJ1/TRGJ2
size: few
V: TRGV5
DNA: TGTGCCACCTGGGACGGTCTTTATTATAAGAAACTCTTT
CDR3: CATWDGLYYKKLF

J: TRGJ1/TRGJ2
size: few
V: TRGV4
DNA: TGTGCCACCTGGGATGGTAAGACTTATTATAAGAAACTCTTT
CDR3: CATWDGKTYYKKLF

J: TRGJP2
size: few
V: TRGV3
DNA: TGTGCCACCTGGGATGGTCCTACAAATAGTAGTAGTGATTGGATCAAGACGTTT
CDR3: CATWDGPTNSSSDWIKTF

J: TRGJP2
size: .
V: TRGV3
DNA: TGTGCCACCTGGGAAAGTGGTGATTGGATCAAGACGTTT
CDR3: CATWESGDWIKTF

J: TRGJ1/TRGJ2
size: once
V: TRGV9
DNA: TGTGCCTTGTGGGAGGCGTTATCCCATAAGAAACTCTTT
CDR3: CALWEALSHKKLF

J: TRGJ1/TRGJ2
size: .
V: TRGV4
DNA: TGTGCCACCTGGGATGTCGAGAAACTCTTT
CDR3: CATWDVEKLF

J: TRGJ1/TRGJ2
size: few
V: TRGV8
DNA: TGTGCCACCTGGGATAATTCGAATTATTATAAGAAACTCTTT
CDR3: CATWDNSNYYKKLF

J: TRGJ1/TRGJ2
size: .
V: TRGV3
DNA: TGTGCCACCTGGGAACTGGCCCTTTCTAAGAAACTCTTT
CDR3: CATWELALSKKLF

J: TRGJ1/TRGJ2
size: .
V: TRGV4
DNA: TGTGCCACCTGGGATGGGCCGTCTGGATATAAGAAACTCTTT
CDR3: CATWDGPSGYKKLF

J: TRGJ1/TRGJ2
size: .
V: TRGV4
DNA: TGTGCCACCTGGGATGGGCAGGGCACAGGGTATAAGAAACTCTTT
CDR3: CATWDGQGTGYKKLF

J: TRGJ1/TRGJ2
size: .
V: TRGV3
DNA: TGTGCCACCTGGGACAGGCAACGGCGTAAGAAACTCTTT
CDR3: CATWDRQRRKKLF

J: TRGJ1/TRGJ2
size: .
V: TRGV5
DNA: TGTGCCACCTGGGACAATTCGAATTATTATAAGAAACTCTTT
CDR3: CATWDNSNYYKKLF

J: TRGJ1/TRGJ2
size: few
V: TRGV5
DNA: TGTGCCACCTGGGACAGGCTAAGTTATAAGAAACTCTTT
CDR3: CATWDRLSYKKLF